This TCR beta chain derives from a study of response to subunit inactivated influenza vaccine (dated by TCRdb to between 2017 and 2018). In terms of the full investigation: Deep quantitative T cell receptor repertoire profiling was used in the study to track responses to a trivalent subunit inactivated influenza vaccine. General findings and caveats noted by the study authors: It was suggested by the authors that each seasonal influenza vaccination may recruit only a limited number of new T cells.

This sample's time point label indicates: 45 days after influenza vaccine administration. Receptor libraries were prepared by RT-PCR. The sequencer was an Illumina HiSeq 2500. TCRdb redid the processing of the public reads, applying fastp at Q25 and MiXCR, and retained in-frame beta chains. Rows are unified per CDR3 protein, each entry keeping the most common DNA and genes. Across this sample there are more than 400,000 distinct CDR3 sequences, with 9.5% to 12% seen only once. The top ten constitute 9.5% to 15% of the sample. This clonotype was counted ten times or more. Its specific antigen is unknown. Within one base of it there is no much larger clone, and no base qualities were kept. V trim: 6 bases; J trim: 3 bases; unmatched bases: 7. CDR1 and CDR2 are read off the germline V gene (reference sequence) as DFQATT and SNEGSKA. The CDR3 holds 14 amino acids from the cysteine to the phenylalanine. Just CDR3 DNA is preserved here, 42 bases in frame from base 1.

The chain is assembled from TRBV20-1 and TRBJ2-7, and TRBD2 aligns with 11 junction nucleotides. Sequences were derived from PBMCs from blood, sampled roughly 45 days after vaccination. This sequence originates from a man aged 50-60 years who received an inactivated influenza vaccine. Donor details come from another sample of the same person, matched by shared clones. The DNA reads as follows: TGCAGTGCCGAAGGACTAGCGGGTGACTACGAGCAGTACTTC. This codes for CSAEGLAGDYEQYF.